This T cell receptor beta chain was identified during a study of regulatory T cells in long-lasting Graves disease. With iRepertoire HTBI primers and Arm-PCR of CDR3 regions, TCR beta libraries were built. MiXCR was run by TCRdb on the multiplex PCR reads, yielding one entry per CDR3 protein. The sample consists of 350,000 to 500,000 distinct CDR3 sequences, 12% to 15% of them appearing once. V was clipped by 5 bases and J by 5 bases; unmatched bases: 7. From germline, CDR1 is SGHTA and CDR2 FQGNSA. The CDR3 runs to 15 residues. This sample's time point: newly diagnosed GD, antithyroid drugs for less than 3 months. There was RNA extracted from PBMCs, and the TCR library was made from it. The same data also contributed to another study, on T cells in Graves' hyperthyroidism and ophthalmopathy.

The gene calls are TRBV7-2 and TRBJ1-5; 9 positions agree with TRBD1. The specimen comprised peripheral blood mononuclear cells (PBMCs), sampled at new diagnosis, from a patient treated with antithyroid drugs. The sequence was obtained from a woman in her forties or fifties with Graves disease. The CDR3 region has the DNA TGTGCCAGCAGCAAGACCGGGACAGGGTATCAGCCCCAGCATTTT. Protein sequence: CASSKTGTGYQPQHF.